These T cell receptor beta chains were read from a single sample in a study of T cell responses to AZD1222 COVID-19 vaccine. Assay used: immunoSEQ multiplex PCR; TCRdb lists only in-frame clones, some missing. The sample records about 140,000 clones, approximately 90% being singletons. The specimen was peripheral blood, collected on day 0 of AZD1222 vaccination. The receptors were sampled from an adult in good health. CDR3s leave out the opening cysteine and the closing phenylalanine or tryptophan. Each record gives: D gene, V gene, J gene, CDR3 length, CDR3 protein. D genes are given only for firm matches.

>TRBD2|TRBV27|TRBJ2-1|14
ASSGLAGRLNNEQF
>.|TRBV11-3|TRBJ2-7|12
ASSLEGPDYEQY
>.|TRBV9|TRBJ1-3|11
ASSATEGNTIY
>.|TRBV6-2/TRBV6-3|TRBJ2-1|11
ASSTLASNEQF
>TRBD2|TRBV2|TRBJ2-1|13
ASSGLAGHYNEQF
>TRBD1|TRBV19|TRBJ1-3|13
ASSTPTGVGNTIY
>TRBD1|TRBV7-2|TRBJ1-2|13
ASLPQGRRGTGYT
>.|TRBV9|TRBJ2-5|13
ASSAIGGRTETQY
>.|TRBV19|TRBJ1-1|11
ASSIERNTEAF
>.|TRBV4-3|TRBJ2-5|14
ASSQDLVQGKETQY
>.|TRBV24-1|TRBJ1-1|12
ATSPGGMNTEAF
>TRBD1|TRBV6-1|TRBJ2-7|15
ASSERGQGTGSYEQY
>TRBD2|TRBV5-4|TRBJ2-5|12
ASSLGLAVETQY
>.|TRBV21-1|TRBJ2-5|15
ASSKAWASGSSETQY
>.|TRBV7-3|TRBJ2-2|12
ASSPRGNTGELF
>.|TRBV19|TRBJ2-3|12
ASSMGGYTDTQY
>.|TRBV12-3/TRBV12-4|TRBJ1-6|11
ASSLRLDSPLH
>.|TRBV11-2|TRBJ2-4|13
ASSLDGQVQNIQY
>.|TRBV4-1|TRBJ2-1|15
ASSQRGGFSSYNEQF
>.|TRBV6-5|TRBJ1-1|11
ASSSGTHTEAF
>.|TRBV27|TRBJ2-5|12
ASSPQLEVFHLY
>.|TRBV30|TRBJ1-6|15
AWTKPLTGSYNSPLH
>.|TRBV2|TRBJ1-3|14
ASRGGWASSGNTIY
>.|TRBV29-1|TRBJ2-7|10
SVVNQGYEQY
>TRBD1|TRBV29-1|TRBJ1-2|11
SVRGGGFYGYT
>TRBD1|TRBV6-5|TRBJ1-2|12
AGGTEGLLRGYT
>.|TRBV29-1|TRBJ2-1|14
SVEDPRGSSYNEQF
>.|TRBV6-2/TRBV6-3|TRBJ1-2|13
ASSPRASGFYGYT
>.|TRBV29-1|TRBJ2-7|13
SARPSRGRAAEQY
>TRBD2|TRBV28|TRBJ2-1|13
ASSSTSGRAYEQF
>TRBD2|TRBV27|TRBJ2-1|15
ASSLTGTSGANNEQF
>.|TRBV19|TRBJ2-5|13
ASSLIAGRRETQY
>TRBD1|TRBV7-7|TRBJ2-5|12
ASSPGGPGETQY
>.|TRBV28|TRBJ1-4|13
ASSRPDRKNEKLF
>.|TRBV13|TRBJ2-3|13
ASSARADHTDTQY
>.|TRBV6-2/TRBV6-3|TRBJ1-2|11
ASSLTGRYGYT
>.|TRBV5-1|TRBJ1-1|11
ASSLTVNTEAF
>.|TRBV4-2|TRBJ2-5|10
ASSQALGTQY